Below, 10 T cell receptor beta chains from the same sample are listed, as sequenced in a study of blood T cell repertoires in COVID-19. TCRdb's table, derived via immunoSEQ multiplex PCR, lists solely in-frame clones and lacks some. This table has fewer than 350,000 clones, roughly nine tenths appearing once. The specimen sequenced was PBMCs or T cells enriched from blood (not recorded which). These receptors were collected from a woman between 35 and 50 years old who had recovered from COVID-19.

The chain is built from TRBV28 and TRBJ2-7; TRBD1 aligns across 9 bases. The CDR3 consists of 15 residues. The V gene end was trimmed by 6 bases and the J gene end by 5 bases; junction bases not matched to a gene: 11. Looked up from germline, CDR1 is MDHEN and CDR2 is SYDVKM. Here the CDR3 reads CASRAAGTGSHEQYF. As DNA, the CDR3 is TGTGCCAGCAGAGCAGCCGGGACAGGGTCCCACGAGCAGTACTTC.

The V and J genes are TRBV6-1 and TRBJ2-5, with a weak D call TRBD1 (5 bases). CDR1 is MNHNS, CDR2 SASEGT, per germline. This CDR3 has 17 residues. V was pared by 1 base and J by 5 bases, with 20 bases between. CDR3 bases: TGTGCCAGCAGTGAAGTGGAGTGGGAAGGGGTAGGGGAGACCCAGTACTTC. It codes for CASSEVEWEGVGETQYF.

This chain links TRBV7-3 with TRBJ1-1; D possibly corresponds to TRBD1 (6 bases). Per the germline V gene, CDR1 is SGHTA and CDR2 is FQGTGA. Trimming took off 5 bases at V and 1 base at J, with 11 bases between the two ends. This CDR3 spans 14 amino acids. CDR3 in amino acids: CASSANRENTEAFF. The CDR3 DNA follows: TGTGCCAGCAGCGCAAACAGGGAGAACACTGAAGCTTTCTTT.

The chain links TRBV27 to TRBJ2-3; D perhaps matches TRBD2 (5 bases). The V and J ends lost 3 bases and 1 base respectively, with 11 bases between them. This CDR3 comprises 15 residues. Germline V gene lookup returns CDR1 MNHEY and CDR2 SMNVEV (reference sequence). The CDR3 sequence: CASSFGGFRTDTQYF. The CDR3 nucleotides are TGTGCCAGCAGTTTCGGCGGGTTCCGCACAGATACGCAGTATTTT.

This chain uses TRBV5-1 with TRBJ1-1; 7 bases align to TRBD1. J gave up 0 bases and V 2 bases, and 16 bases lay outside the gene matches. The CDR3 is made up of 19 amino acids. Per germline, CDR1 SGHRS and CDR2 YFSETQ. The CDR3 sequence: CASSFRLGQGDGVNTEAFF. DNA of the CDR3: TGCGCCAGCAGCTTTAGGTTGGGCCAGGGGGATGGGGTGAACACTGAAGCTTTCTTT.

The V gene is TRBV28, the J gene TRBJ1-2, with 11 bases identical to TRBD1. The CDR3 covers 16 residues. CDR1 is MDHEN, CDR2 SYDVKM, per germline. Unmatched junction bases numbered 11, after V lost 5 bases and J lost 6 bases. The CDR3 bases are TGTGCCAGCAGTACCTTACTGGGGACAGGGGGAAATGGCTACACCTTC. It is translated as CASSTLLGTGGNGYTF.

V and J are TRBV27 and TRBJ1-2; 9 positions agree with TRBD1. Unmatched junction bases numbered 5, after V lost 2 bases and J lost 7 bases. Germline V gene sequence: CDR1 MNHEY, CDR2 SMNVEV (reference sequence). The CDR3 length is 14 residues. The CDR3 is CASSLGTGKAGYTF. The CDR3 region has the DNA TGTGCCAGCAGTTTAGGGACAGGGAAGGCTGGCTACACCTTC.

This chain links TRBV11-2 with TRBJ2-5; 11 positions agree with TRBD2. Unmatched junction bases numbered 7, after V lost 4 bases and J lost 3 bases. Germline values: CDR1 SGHAT, CDR2 FQNNGV. The CDR3 is made up of 16 amino acids. CDR3 sequence reads: CASSYETSGNKETQYF. CDR3 in DNA: TGTGCCAGCAGCTATGAGACTAGCGGGAATAAAGAGACCCAGTACTTC.

V usage is TRBV19 and J usage is TRBJ2-7; TRBD1 matches at 9 bases. V gave up 6 bases and J gave up 3 bases; unmatched junction bases: 6. The CDR3 spans 14 residues. CDR1 is LNHDA, CDR2 SQIVND, per germline (reference sequence). The CDR3 protein is CASRAWTGDYEQYF. CDR3 coding DNA: TGTGCCAGTAGAGCCTGGACAGGGGACTACGAGCAGTACTTC.

The rearrangement links TRBV11-2 to TRBJ2-7; the D is unclear. The CDR3 totals 12 residues. Per germline, CDR1 SGHAT and CDR2 FQNNGV. The germline V and J ends were trimmed by 5 bases and 1 base, with 6 bases remaining between them. DNA of the CDR3: TGTGCCAGCAGCCCAGAATCCTACGAGCAGTACTTC. It is translated as CASSPESYEQYF.